One and the same sample provided the 32 T cell receptor beta chains below, sequenced in a study of blood T cell repertoires in COVID-19 (dated by TCRdb to between 2020 and 2021). The receptor library was made with the immunoSEQ multiplex PCR assay. The table comes from immuneACCESS by way of TCRdb, which keeps in-frame sequences with V and J called. Part of the clones is missing from these tables; in studies checked, under half for an unresolved V gene and the rest for unknown reasons. In this sample the table shows 100,000 or so clones, about 80% of which occur a single time. The leading ten clones occupy around 4.4% of the sample. Sequencing input: peripheral blood. Receptors were obtained from a man aged 60-69 years with acute or convalescent COVID-19.

In its sample, this clone was seen a few times. V and J are TRBV5-1 and TRBJ1-4; a possible D gene is TRBD1 (5 bases). The CDR3 spans 15 residues. From germline, CDR1 is SGHRS and CDR2 YFSETQ. V lost 5 bases, J lost 1 base, and 12 bases lay in between. DNA of the CDR3: TGCGCCAGCAGTCCCGCGGGGGTAACTAATGAAAAACTGTTTTTT. It translates to CASSPAGVTNEKLFF.

This sequence joins TRBV9 and TRBJ2-3, with 8 bases identical to TRBD2. Germline V gene sequence: CDR1 SGDLS, CDR2 YYNGEE. V lost 0 bases to trimming and J lost 4 bases; unmatched junction nucleotides: 16. The CDR3 spans 19 residues. CDR3 nucleotide sequence: TGTGCCAGCAGCGTAGGTCCCGGATCGGGGGGGGCTGGGGCAGATACGCAGTATTTT. Residues: CASSVGPGSGGAGADTQYF.

V gene TRBV5-5 combines with J gene TRBJ1-6; 10 nucleotides align to TRBD1. This CDR3 contains 16 residues. Looked up from germline, CDR1 is SGHKS and CDR2 is YYEKEE (reference sequence). Trimming removed 0 bases from V and 7 bases from J; junction bases left unmatched: 4. CDR3 residues: CASSLDRDRGNSPLHF. The CDR3 region has the DNA TGTGCCAGCAGCTTGGACCGGGACAGGGGAAATTCACCCCTCCACTTT.

The J gene is TRBJ2-7, the V gene TRBV18; TRBD2 might be the D (5 bases). V was cut by 3 bases and J by 2 bases, with 8 bases left in between. The CDR3 totals 13 residues. The germline CDR1 and CDR2 sequences are KGHSH and LQKENI. CDR3 in amino acids: CASSPPGAYEQYV. In DNA form, the CDR3 reads TGTGCCAGCTCACCCCCCGGGGCCTACGAGCAGTACGTC.

This chain uses TRBV1 with TRBJ2-1; the D call TRBD2 from the table was never checked on the DNA. TRBV1 corresponds to a pseudogene. The CDR3 runs 12 residues. CDR3 nucleotide sequence: TGCACCAGCAGCCAAGATCGGAATGAGCAGTTCTTC. Encoded protein: CTSSQDRNEQFF.

J is TRBJ1-1 and V is TRBV11-3; TRBD1 is a possible D gene (5 bases). This CDR3 is 16 amino acids long. V gave up 7 bases and J gave up 5 bases, with 23 bases separating them. Germline V gives CDR1 SGHNT, CDR2 YENEEA. The CDR3 DNA follows: TGTGCCAGCACTACTTCGGGGGGTGGGATGAGGACTGAAGCTTTCTTT. Amino acid sequence: CASTTSGGGMRTEAFF.

The chain recombines TRBV5-1 with TRBJ1-1; 8 nucleotides agree with TRBD1. Germline values: CDR1 SGHRS, CDR2 YFSETQ. The CDR3 loop spans 14 amino acids. Trimming cost V 1 base and J 5 bases; bases outside gene matches: 4. The CDR3 DNA follows: TGCGCCAGCAGCTTGAGACAGGGGAAGACTGAAGCTTTCTTT. Its translation: CASSLRQGKTEAFF.

V and J are TRBV3-1 (or the pseudogene TRBV3-2) and TRBJ1-6; D might be TRBD1 (6 bases). V lost 0 bases, J lost 7 bases, and 10 bases lay in between. Germline assignment: CDR1 LGHDT and CDR2 YNNKEL (reference sequence). The CDR3 covers 15 residues. Here the CDR3 reads CASSQERDRNSPLHF. The DNA of the CDR3 is TGTGCCAGCAGCCAAGAGAGAGACAGGAATTCACCCCTCCACTTT.

Regarding this clone: One end of the junction does not line up with germline, which may come from a read error. The chain has TRBV4-2 and TRBJ2-5; 11 bases match TRBD1. The germline V gene has CDR1 LGHNA and CDR2 YNFKEQ. This CDR3 spans 15 amino acids. The CDR3 region has the DNA TGTGCCAGTAGCCCCCGGGACAGGGGGCAAGAGACCCAGTACTTC. Its protein is CASSPRDRGQETQYF.

V gene TRBV11-2 combines with J gene TRBJ1-1; D is unresolved. There are 15 residues in the CDR3. Germline CDR1 reads SGHAT; CDR2 reads FQNNGV. V dropped 0 bases and J dropped 5 bases, with 13 bases sitting between them. The CDR3 bases are TGTGCCAGCAGCTTAGAGCGGGCCAGATTGACTGAAGCTTTCTTT. Encoded protein: CASSLERARLTEAFF.

The gene calls are TRBV10-1 and TRBJ2-1; 9 nucleotides line up with TRBD2. The trim removed 4 bases at V and 2 bases at J, leaving 6 bases unmatched. CDR1 is WNHNN, CDR2 SYGVQD, per germline (reference sequence). The CDR3 loop spans 16 amino acids. The CDR3 spells CASSVVSGGPYNEQFF. CDR3 sequence (DNA): TGCGCCAGCAGTGTAGTTAGCGGGGGCCCCTACAATGAGCAGTTCTTC.

This chain uses TRBV9 with TRBJ1-4; tentatively, D is TRBD1 (5 bases). With 5 bases removed from V and 8 bases from J, the gap between germline ends came to 19 bases. Germline loops: CDR1 SGDLS, CDR2 YYNGEE. This CDR3 has 15 amino acids. This CDR3 is CASSPWRGECEKLFF. The CDR3 coding sequence is TGTGCCAGCAGTCCCTGGCGGGGGGAGTGCGAAAAACTGTTTTTT.

This sequence joins TRBV18 and TRBJ1-1, with D possibly being TRBD1 (6 bases). The germline V gene encodes CDR1 KGHSH and CDR2 LQKENI. The V end was cut by 9 bases, the J end by 2 bases, with 19 bases between. The CDR3 has 15 residues. Here the CDR3 DNA reads TGTGCCAGTCAATCGCGGACAGAGTCTAACACTGAAGCTTTCTTT. Residues: CASQSRTESNTEAFF.

The chain joins TRBV5-8 to TRBJ1-1; D might be TRBD1 (5 bases). CDR3 length: 13 amino acids. Trimming took off 1 base at V and 4 bases at J, with 8 bases between the two ends. CDR1 and CDR2 from the germline V gene are SGHTS and YDEGEE. CDR3 sequence (DNA): TGTGCCAGCAGCTTGTCGGGGGGCACTGAAGCTTTCTTT. Translation gives CASSLSGGTEAFF.

The V gene is TRBV5-8, the J gene TRBJ1-5; D is possibly TRBD1 (5 bases). Trimming stripped 4 bases from V and 2 bases from J, with 10 bases between. CDR1 and CDR2 (germline): SGHTS, YDEGEE. The CDR3 runs 14 residues. The CDR3 sequence: CASSPWGGNQPQHF. The CDR3 region has the DNA TGTGCCAGCAGCCCTTGGGGCGGCAATCAGCCCCAGCATTTT.

CDR3: CAWRVWSPGAGELFF. CDR3 bases: TGTGCCTGGAGAGTATGGTCGCCGGGGGCCGGGGAGCTGTTTTTT. This chain joins TRBV30 and TRBJ2-2; tentative D call: TRBD2 (6 bases). The CDR3 contains 15 residues. Trimming shortened V by 3 bases and J by 6 bases, and 17 bases separated the two germline ends. The V gene's germline CDR1 is GTSNPN and CDR2 SVGIG (reference sequence).

The rearrangement uses TRBV10-1 and TRBJ2-1; D gene unclear. Deletions cut 3 bases from V and 4 bases from J, with 10 bases between. The CDR3 length is 14 residues. Germline V gene sequence: CDR1 WNHNN, CDR2 SYGVQD (reference sequence). CDR3 sequence (DNA): TGCGCCAGCAGTGAAGGTAGCCCGTACAATGAGCAGTTCTTC. Translated, it gives CASSEGSPYNEQFF.

The V call is TRBV29-1, the J call TRBJ2-3, with TRBD1 identical over 9 bases. The V gene end was trimmed by 0 bases and the J gene end by 6 bases; junction bases not matched to a gene: 16. Germline loops: CDR1 SQVTM, CDR2 ANQGSEA. The CDR3 is 18 amino acids. CDR3 coding DNA: TGCAGCGTTGAAGAAGAAAATCCGGGACAGGGATGGAGCGATACGCAGTATTTT. It encodes CSVEEENPGQGWSDTQYF.

The chain recombines TRBV3-1 (or the pseudogene TRBV3-2) with TRBJ1-3; 7 bases map to TRBD1. The trim removed 1 base at V and 7 bases at J, leaving 1 base unmatched. CDR3 size: 13 residues. Looked up from germline, CDR1 is LGHDT and CDR2 is YNNKEL (reference sequence). CDR3 loop: CASSQGQGNTIYF. The CDR3 DNA is TGTGCCAGCAGCCAAGGACAGGGCAACACCATATATTTT.

This clone was detected once. The V gene is TRBV7-2, the J gene TRBJ1-1; no firm D call. V was clipped by 5 bases and J by 4 bases, with 17 bases between them. Germline-derived CDR1 and CDR2 are SGHTA and FQGNSA. The CDR3 totals 15 residues. The CDR3 DNA is TGTGCCAGCAGCAAGACGGGAGGGATTAGCACTGAAGCTTTCTTT. It encodes CASSKTGGISTEAFF.

The V gene is TRBV2, the J gene TRBJ2-7; 8 positions agree with TRBD1. There are 17 residues in the CDR3. Germline V gives CDR1 SNHLY, CDR2 FYNNEI. V was pared by 6 bases and J by 7 bases, with 20 bases of the junction left unmatched. DNA of the CDR3: TGTGCCAGCAGAGGTTCTCCCATCAGGGGGCCCCTGTCGGAGCAGTACGTC. Amino acids: CASRGSPIRGPLSEQYV.

The chain combines TRBV18 with TRBJ2-1; D gene uncertain. V was shortened by 3 bases and J by 4 bases, with 13 bases between the two germline ends. There are 15 residues in the CDR3. Germline V lookup: CDR1 KGHSH, CDR2 LQKENI. In nucleotides, the CDR3 is TGTGCCAGCTCACCGGAGAACTATCGTTACAATGAGCAGTTCTTC. It yields the protein CASSPENYRYNEQFF.

The chain joins TRBV7-9 to TRBJ2-5; possible D gene TRBD2, 5 bases. This CDR3 is built from 11 residues. The ends were cut back, 6 bases at V and 4 bases at J, with 6 bases in the middle. Germline V lookup: CDR1 SEHNR, CDR2 FQNEAQ (reference sequence). CDR3 nucleotides: TGTGCCAGCAGTGAGGGAGAGACCCAGTACTTC. Protein product: CASSEGETQYF.

V usage is TRBV11-2 and J usage is TRBJ1-6; D remains unclear. Trimming cost V 5 bases and J 4 bases, with 6 bases left between them. Germline V gene lookup returns CDR1 SGHAT and CDR2 FQNNGV. The CDR3 extends over 13 amino acids. The CDR3 nucleotides read TGTGCCAGCAGCCGAGGATATAATTCACCCCTCCACTTT. Translation gives CASSRGYNSPLHF.

The chain joins TRBV7-9 to TRBJ2-7, with D perhaps matching TRBD1 (6 bases). Germline values: CDR1 SEHNR, CDR2 FQNEAQ (reference sequence). CDR3 length equals 13 residues. V shed 1 base and J shed 5 bases, with 9 bases lying between them. The CDR3 loop reads CASSLENRDEQYV. CDR3 coding DNA: TGTGCCAGCAGCTTAGAAAACAGGGACGAGCAGTACGTC.

The chain combines TRBV12-3 or TRBV12-4 with TRBJ1-2; maybe TRBD1 (5 bases). V gave up 6 bases and J gave up 7 bases, with 12 bases separating them. The CDR3 extends over 12 amino acids. CDR3 protein: CASSSGSGGYTF. DNA of the CDR3: TGTGCCAGCAGCTCAGGGTCTGGTGGCTACACCTTC.

CDR3 sequence: CASSYSTGEREQFF. The CDR3 nucleotides are TGTGCCAGCAGCTATTCGACAGGGGAGCGGGAGCAGTTCTTC. The genes are TRBV5-5 and TRBJ2-1, with 8 bases identical to TRBD1. Germline-derived CDR1 and CDR2 are SGHKS and YYEKEE (reference sequence). This CDR3 has 14 amino acids. The J segment lost 10 bases and the V segment lost 3 bases, leaving 9 bases of the junction unmatched.

The chain uses TRBV14 and TRBJ2-1; a weak D match, TRBD2 (5 bases). Germline assignment: CDR1 SGHDN and CDR2 FVKESK. V lost 7 bases, J lost 9 bases, and 16 bases lay in between. The CDR3 length is 13 residues. For the CDR3, the DNA is TGTGCCAGCAACCCCTCGGGGATTGGTGAGCAGTTCTTC. It specifies CASNPSGIGEQFF.

The chain has TRBV7-9 and TRBJ2-7, with D tentatively TRBD2 (6 bases). The CDR3 runs to 14 residues. The germline gives CDR1 SEHNR, CDR2 FQNEAQ (reference sequence). V shed 3 bases and J shed 0 bases, with 9 bases lying between them. Here the CDR3 DNA reads TGTGCCAGCAGCTTTGGAGGGACCTCCTACGAGCAGTACGTC. Protein product: CASSFGGTSYEQYV.

The chain links TRBV6-5 to TRBJ2-5, with 8 positions matching TRBD2. Per germline, CDR1 MNHEY and CDR2 SVGAGI. V shed 2 bases, J shed 2 bases, and the junction held 7 bases outside the gene matches. The CDR3 is 16 amino acids. The CDR3 DNA follows: TGTGCCAGCAGTTACCTGAGCGGGAGTACGCAAGAGACCCAGTACTTC. It encodes CASSYLSGSTQETQYF.

This clone showed up just a few times. The CDR3 protein is CASSPMTASTDTQYF. For the CDR3, the DNA is TGTGCCAGCAGCCCGATGACAGCTAGCACAGATACGCAGTATTTT. The chain carries TRBV7-7 and TRBJ2-3; D is perhaps TRBD1 (5 bases). Looked up from germline, CDR1 is SSHAT and CDR2 is FNYEAQ (reference sequence). The CDR3 has 15 residues. V was trimmed by 5 bases and J by 0 bases, leaving 12 bases between them.

The gene calls are TRBV9 and TRBJ1-1, with TRBD1 as a possible D gene (6 bases). V was shortened by 0 bases and J by 4 bases, with 16 bases between the two germline ends. The CDR3 has 16 amino acids. CDR1 and CDR2 from the germline V gene are SGDLS and YYNGEE. CDR3 region: CASSVVRGGLGTEAFF. Written as DNA, the CDR3 is TGTGCCAGCAGCGTAGTCAGGGGAGGGTTAGGCACTGAAGCTTTCTTT.